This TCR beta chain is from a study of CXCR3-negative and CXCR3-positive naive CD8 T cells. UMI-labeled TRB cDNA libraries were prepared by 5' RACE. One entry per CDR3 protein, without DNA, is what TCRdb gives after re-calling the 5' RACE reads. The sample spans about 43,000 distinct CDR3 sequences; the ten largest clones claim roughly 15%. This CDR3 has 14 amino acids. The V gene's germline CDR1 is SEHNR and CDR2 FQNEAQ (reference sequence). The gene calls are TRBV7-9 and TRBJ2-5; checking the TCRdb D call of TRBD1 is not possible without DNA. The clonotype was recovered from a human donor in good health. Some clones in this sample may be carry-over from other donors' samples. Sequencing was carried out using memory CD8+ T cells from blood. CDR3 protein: CASSSAGDWETQYF. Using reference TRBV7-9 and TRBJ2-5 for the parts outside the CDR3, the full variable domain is DTGVSQNPRHKITKRGQNVTFRCDPISEHNRLYWYRQTLGQGPEFLTYFQNEAQLEKSRLLSDRFSAERPKGSFSTLEIQRTEQGDSAMYLCASSSAGDWETQYFGPGTRLLVL.